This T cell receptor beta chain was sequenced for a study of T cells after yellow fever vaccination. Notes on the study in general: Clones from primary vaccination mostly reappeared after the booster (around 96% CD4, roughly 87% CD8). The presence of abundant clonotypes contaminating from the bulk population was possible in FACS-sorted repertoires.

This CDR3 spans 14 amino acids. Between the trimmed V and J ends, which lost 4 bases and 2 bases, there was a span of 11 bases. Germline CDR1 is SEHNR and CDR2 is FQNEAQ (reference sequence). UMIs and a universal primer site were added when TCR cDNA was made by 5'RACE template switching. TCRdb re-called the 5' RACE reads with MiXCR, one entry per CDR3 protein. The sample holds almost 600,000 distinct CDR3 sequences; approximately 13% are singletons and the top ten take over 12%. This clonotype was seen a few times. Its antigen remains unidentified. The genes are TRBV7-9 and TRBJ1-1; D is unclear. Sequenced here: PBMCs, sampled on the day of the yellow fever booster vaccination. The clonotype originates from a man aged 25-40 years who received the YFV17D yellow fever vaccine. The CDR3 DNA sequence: TGTGCCAGCAGCTCCATATACGGTAACACTGAAGCTTTCTTT. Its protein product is CASSSIYGNTEAFF.